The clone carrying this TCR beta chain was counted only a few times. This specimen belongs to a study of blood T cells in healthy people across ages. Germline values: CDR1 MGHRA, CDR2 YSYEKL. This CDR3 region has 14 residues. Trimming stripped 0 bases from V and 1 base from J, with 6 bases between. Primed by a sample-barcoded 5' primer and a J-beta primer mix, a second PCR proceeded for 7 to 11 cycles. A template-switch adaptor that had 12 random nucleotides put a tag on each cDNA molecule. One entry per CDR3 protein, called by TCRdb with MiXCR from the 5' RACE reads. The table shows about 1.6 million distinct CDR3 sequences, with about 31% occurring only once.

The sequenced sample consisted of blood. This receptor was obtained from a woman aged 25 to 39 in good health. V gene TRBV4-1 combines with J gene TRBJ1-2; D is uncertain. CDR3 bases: TGCGCCAGCAGCCAAGAGGGGAATAACTATGGCTACACCTTC. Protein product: CASSQEGNNYGYTF.